This T cell receptor beta chain emerged from a study of T cell repertoires in cytomegalovirus infection. TCRdb processed the reads anew with MiXCR; each CDR3 protein has one entry. The table has roughly 160,000 distinct CDR3 sequences, 20% to 25% seen once. About this clonotype itself: No antigen is known for it.

The sequencing used CD8+ T cells from cultured PBMCs, collected from culture after CMV antigen stimulation. This TCR was recovered from a human donor in good health (CMV status not recorded). Some clones in this sample may be carry-over from other donors' samples.

This CDR3 reads CSARDFAGGETGELFF. Written as DNA, the CDR3 is TGCAGTGCTAGAGATTTCGCGGGGGGAGAAACCGGGGAGCTGTTTTTT. The rearrangement uses TRBV20-1 and TRBJ2-2; 8 nucleotides agree with TRBD2. Germline V gives CDR1 DFQATT, CDR2 SNEGSKA (reference sequence). Trimming at V came to 0 bases and at J to 5 bases, leaving 8 bases not matched to a gene. The length of the CDR3 is 16 residues.